This T cell receptor beta chain stems from a study of T cells in Graves' hyperthyroidism and ophthalmopathy. Study outcomes and limitations: Among thyroid clonotypes expanded above 0.001, most also appeared in blood.

This clonotype was seen just once. The antigen is not known. Researchers amplified the TCR beta CDR3 regions from RNA transcripts. RT-PCR in the first round (using the HTBI primer set) targeted the TCR CDR3. Via MiXCR, TCRdb re-called the multiplex PCR reads, giving one row per CDR3 protein. The table records 310,000 or so distinct CDR3 sequences, approximately 15% of them present only once. The CDR3 is made up of 15 amino acids. The V end was cut by 7 bases, the J end by 7 bases, with 22 bases between. It was uncontrolled infection, other autoimmune disease, pregnancy or lactation that excluded patients.

The V gene is TRBV12-3 or TRBV12-4, the J gene TRBJ2-5, with a tentative D call TRBD1 (7 bases). The sequenced sample was blood. The clonotype originates from a woman aged 60 to 75 with Graves' ophthalmopathy. CDR3 region: CASTLLRQGGGTQYF. The CDR3 DNA sequence: TGTGCCAGCACGCTCTTGAGGCAGGGGGGAGGGACCCAGTACTTC.